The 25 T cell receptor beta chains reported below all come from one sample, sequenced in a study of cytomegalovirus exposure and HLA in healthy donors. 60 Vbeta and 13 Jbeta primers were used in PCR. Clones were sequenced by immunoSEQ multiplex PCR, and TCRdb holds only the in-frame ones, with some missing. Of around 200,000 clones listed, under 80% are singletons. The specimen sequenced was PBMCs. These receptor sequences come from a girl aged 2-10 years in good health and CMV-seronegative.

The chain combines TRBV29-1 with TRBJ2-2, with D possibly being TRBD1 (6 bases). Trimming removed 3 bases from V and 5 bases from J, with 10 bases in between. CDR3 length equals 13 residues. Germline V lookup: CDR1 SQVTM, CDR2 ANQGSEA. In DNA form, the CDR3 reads TGCAGCGTTGAGGTGGGGGCAACCGGGGAGCTGTTTTTT. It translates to CSVEVGATGELFF.

The CDR3 spells CASRPLGTGFSEQYF. DNA of the CDR3: TGTGCCAGCAGGCCCCTCGGGACAGGGTTTTCCGAGCAGTACTTC. V gene TRBV27 combines with J gene TRBJ2-7, with 9 bases that match TRBD1. J was trimmed by 6 bases and V by 6 bases; bases with no gene match: 12. CDR1 MNHEY and CDR2 SMNVEV come from the germline V gene (reference sequence). CDR3 length equals 15 residues.

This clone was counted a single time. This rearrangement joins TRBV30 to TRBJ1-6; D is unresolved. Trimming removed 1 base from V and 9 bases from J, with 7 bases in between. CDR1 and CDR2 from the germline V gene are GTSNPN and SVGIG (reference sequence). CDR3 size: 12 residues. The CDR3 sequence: CAWSDISSPLHF. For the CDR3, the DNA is TGTGCCTGGAGTGACATCAGTTCACCCCTCCACTTT.

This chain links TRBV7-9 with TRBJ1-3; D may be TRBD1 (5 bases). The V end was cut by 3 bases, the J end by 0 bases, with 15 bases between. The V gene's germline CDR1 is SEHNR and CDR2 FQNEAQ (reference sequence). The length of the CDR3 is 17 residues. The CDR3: CASSFATGGFSGNTIYF. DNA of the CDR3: TGTGCCAGCAGCTTTGCTACGGGGGGATTCTCTGGAAACACCATATATTTT. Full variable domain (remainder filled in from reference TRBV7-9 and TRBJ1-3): DTGVSQNPRHKITKRGQNVTFRCDPISEHNRLYWYRQTLGQGPEFLTYFQNEAQLEKSRLLSDRFSAERPKGSFSTLEIQRTEQGDSAMYLCASSFATGGFSGNTIYFGEGSWLTVV.

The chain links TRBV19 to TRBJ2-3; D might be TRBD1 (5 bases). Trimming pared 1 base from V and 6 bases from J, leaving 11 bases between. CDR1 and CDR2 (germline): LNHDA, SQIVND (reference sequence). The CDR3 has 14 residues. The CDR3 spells CASSIARAADTQYF. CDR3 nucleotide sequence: TGTGCCAGTAGTATAGCCAGGGCCGCGGATACGCAGTATTTT.

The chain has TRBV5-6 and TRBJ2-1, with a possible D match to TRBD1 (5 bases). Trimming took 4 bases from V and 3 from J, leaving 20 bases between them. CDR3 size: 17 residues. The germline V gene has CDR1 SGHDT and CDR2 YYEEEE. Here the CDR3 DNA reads TGTGCCAGCAGCCCCTTCTATGTTGAGACAGTCTACAATGAGCAGTTCTTC. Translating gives CASSPFYVETVYNEQFF. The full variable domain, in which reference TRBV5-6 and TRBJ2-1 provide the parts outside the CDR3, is DAGVTQSPTHLIKTRGQQVTLRCSPKSGHDTVSWYQQALGQGPQFIFQYYEEEERQRGNFPDRFSGHQFPNYSSELNVNALLLGDSALYLCASSPFYVETVYNEQFFGPGTRLTVL.

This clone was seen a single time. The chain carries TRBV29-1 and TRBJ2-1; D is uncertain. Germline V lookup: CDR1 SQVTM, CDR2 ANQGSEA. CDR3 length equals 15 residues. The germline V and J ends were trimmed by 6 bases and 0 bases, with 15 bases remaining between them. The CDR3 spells CSVADVLFSYNEQFF. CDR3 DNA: TGCAGCGTGGCCGACGTACTATTCTCCTACAATGAGCAGTTCTTC.

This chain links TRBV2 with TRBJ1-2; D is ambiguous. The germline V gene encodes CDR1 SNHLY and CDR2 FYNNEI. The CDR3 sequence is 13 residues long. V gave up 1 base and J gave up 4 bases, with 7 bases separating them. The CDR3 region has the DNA TGTGCCAGCAGTGAAGTGACATTCTATGGCTACACCTTC. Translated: CASSEVTFYGYTF.

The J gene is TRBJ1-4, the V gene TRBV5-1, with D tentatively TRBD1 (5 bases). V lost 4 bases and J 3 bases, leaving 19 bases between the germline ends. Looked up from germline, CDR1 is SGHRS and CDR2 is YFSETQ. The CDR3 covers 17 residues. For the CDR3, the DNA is TGCGCCAGCAGCCTTATGGCAGGGTTTTCGGCTAATGAAAAACTGTTTTTT. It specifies CASSLMAGFSANEKLFF. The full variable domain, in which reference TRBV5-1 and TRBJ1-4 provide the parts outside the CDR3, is KAGVTQTPRYLIKTRGQQVTLSCSPISGHRSVSWYQQTPGQGLQFLFEYFSETQRNKGNFPGRFSGRQFSNSRSEMNVSTLELGDSALYLCASSLMAGFSANEKLFFGSGTQLSVL.

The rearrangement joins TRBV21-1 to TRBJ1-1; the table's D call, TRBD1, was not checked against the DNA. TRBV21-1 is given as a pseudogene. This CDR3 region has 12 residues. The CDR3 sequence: CANDRTGEEAFF. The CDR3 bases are TGTGCCAACGATAGGACAGGGGAGGAAGCTTTCTTT.

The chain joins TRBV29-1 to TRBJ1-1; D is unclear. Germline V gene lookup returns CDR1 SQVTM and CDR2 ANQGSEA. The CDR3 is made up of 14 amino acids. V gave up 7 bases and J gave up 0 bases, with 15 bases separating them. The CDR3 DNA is TGCAGCGCAACCCTAGACCGACTGAACACTGAAGCTTTCTTT. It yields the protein CSATLDRLNTEAFF.

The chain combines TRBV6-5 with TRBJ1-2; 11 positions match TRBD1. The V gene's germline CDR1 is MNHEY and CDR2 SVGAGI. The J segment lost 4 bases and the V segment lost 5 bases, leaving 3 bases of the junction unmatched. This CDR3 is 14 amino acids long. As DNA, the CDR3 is TGTGCCAGCAGTCGGACAGGGGGCGGCTATGGCTACACCTTC. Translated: CASSRTGGGYGYTF.

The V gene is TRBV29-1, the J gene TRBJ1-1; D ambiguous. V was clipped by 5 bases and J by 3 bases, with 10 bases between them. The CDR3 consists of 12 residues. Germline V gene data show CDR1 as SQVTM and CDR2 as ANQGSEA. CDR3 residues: CSVQVEDTEAFF. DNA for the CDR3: TGCAGCGTTCAGGTGGAAGACACTGAAGCTTTCTTT.

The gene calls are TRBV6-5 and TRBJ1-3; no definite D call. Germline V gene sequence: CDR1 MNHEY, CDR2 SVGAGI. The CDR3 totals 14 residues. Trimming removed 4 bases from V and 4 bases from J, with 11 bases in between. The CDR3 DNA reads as TGTGCCAGCAGTTCCGCCGGGGTAGGAAACACCATATATTTT. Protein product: CASSSAGVGNTIYF.

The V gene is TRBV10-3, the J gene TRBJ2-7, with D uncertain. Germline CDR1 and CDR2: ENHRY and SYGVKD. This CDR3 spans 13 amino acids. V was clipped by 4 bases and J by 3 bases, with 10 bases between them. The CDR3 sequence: CAISVSAVYEQYF. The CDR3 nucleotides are TGTGCCATCAGTGTGTCGGCAGTCTACGAGCAGTACTTC.

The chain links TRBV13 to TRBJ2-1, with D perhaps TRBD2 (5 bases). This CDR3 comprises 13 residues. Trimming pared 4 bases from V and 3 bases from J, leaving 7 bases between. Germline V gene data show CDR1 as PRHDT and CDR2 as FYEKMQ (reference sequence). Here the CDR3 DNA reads TGTGCCAGCAGCTACCGGGACTACAATGAGCAGTTCTTC. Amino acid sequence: CASSYRDYNEQFF. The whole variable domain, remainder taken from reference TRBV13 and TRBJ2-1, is AAGVIQSPRHLIKEKRETATLKCYPIPRHDTVYWYQQGPGQDPQFLISFYEKMQSDKGSIPDRFSAQQFSDYHSELNMSSLELGDSALYFCASSYRDYNEQFFGPGTRLTVL.

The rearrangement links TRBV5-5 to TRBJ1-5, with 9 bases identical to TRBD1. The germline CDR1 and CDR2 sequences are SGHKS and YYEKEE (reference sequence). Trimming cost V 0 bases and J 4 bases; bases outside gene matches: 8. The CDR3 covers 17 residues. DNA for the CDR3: TGTGCCAGCAGCTTGGAATACGGGACAGGGTTAAATCAGCCCCAGCATTTT. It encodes CASSLEYGTGLNQPQHF.

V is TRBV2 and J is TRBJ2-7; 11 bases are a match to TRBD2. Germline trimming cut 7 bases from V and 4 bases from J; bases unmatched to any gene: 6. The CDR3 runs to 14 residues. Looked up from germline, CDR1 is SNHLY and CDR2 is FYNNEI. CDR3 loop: CASNALAGGYEQYF. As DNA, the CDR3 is TGTGCCAGCAACGCTTTAGCGGGGGGGTACGAGCAGTACTTC.

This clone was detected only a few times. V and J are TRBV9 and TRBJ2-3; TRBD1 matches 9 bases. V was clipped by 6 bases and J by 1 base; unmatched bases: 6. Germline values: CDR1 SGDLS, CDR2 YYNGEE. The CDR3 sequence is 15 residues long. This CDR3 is CASTRGDRGTDTQYF. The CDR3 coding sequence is TGTGCCAGCACTAGGGGGGACAGGGGCACAGATACGCAGTATTTT.

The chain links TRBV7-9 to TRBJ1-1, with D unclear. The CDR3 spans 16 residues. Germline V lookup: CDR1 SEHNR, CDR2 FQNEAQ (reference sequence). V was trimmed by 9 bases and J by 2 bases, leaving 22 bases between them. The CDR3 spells CASRLAGSSINTEAFF. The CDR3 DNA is TGTGCCAGTCGTTTGGCCGGGTCCTCTATCAACACTGAAGCTTTCTTT.

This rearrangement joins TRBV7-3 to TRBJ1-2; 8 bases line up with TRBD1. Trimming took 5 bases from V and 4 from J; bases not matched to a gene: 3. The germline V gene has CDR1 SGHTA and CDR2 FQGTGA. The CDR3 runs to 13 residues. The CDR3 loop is CASSAGQGYGYTF. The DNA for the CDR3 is TGTGCCAGCAGCGCCGGACAGGGCTATGGCTACACCTTC.

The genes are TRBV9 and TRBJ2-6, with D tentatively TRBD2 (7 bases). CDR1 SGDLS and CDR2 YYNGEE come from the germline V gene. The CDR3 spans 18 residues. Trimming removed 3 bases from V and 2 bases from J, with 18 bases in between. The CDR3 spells CASSAGARGTTGANVLTF. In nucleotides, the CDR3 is TGTGCCAGCAGCGCTGGGGCTAGGGGGACTACTGGGGCCAACGTCCTGACTTTC.

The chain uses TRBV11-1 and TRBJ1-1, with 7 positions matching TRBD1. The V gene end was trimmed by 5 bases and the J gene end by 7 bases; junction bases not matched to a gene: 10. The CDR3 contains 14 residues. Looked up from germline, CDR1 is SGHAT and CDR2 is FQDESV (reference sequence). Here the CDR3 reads CASSPHRDSLEAFF. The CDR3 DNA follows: TGTGCCAGCAGCCCCCACCGGGACAGCCTTGAAGCTTTCTTT.

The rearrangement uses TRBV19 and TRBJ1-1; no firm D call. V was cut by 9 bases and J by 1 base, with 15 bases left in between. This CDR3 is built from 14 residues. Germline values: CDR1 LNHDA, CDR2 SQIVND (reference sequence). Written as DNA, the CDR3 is TGTGCCAGCTCAGGCTTGGGCAGGAACACTGAAGCTTTCTTT. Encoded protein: CASSGLGRNTEAFF.

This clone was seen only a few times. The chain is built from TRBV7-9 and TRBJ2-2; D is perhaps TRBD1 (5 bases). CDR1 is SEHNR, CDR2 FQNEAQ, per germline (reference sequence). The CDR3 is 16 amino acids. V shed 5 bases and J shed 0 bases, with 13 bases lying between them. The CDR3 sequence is CASSPDTYSNTGELFF. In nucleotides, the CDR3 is TGTGCCAGCAGCCCGGACACTTATTCGAACACCGGGGAGCTGTTTTTT. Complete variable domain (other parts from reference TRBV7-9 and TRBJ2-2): DTGVSQNPRHKITKRGQNVTFRCDPISEHNRLYWYRQTLGQGPEFLTYFQNEAQLEKSRLLSDRFSAERPKGSFSTLEIQRTEQGDSAMYLCASSPDTYSNTGELFFGEGSRLTVL.